Listed below are T cell receptor beta chains from one sample, sequenced in a study of CD8+ T cells in alopecia areata. TCRdb's copy holds only in-frame clones and misses some; the assay was immunoSEQ multiplex PCR. The sample records just over 150,000 clones, about three fifths being singletons. Specimen: CD4+ T cells sorted from blood, collected at week 4, from a patient treated with tofacitinib. The source of these receptors is a human donor with alopecia areata. Both conserved end residues are part of each CDR3. Each record gives: V gene, D gene, clone size, J gene, CDR3 DNA, CDR3 protein. The D gene is left open where the match is weak. Expanded clones are given a class, and other clones once, few, many or no size at all.

>TRBV5-6|TRBD2|.|TRBJ2-1
TGTGCCAGCAGCTTGGGGGGGACTACAAACAATGAGCAGTTCTTC
CASSLGGTTNNEQFF
>TRBV30|.|.|TRBJ1-5
TGTGCCTGGAGTGACGGGTTAAATCAGCCCCAGCATTTT
CAWSDGLNQPQHF
>TRBV6-4|.|once|TRBJ1-5
TGTGCCAGCAGTGATGGCAGGGGTCAGCCCCAGCATTTT
CASSDGRGQPQHF
>TRBV30|.|.|TRBJ1-5
TGTGCCTGGAGTGTACTAAATCAGCCCCAGCATTTT
CAWSVLNQPQHF
>TRBV29-1|.|.|TRBJ2-5
TGCAGCGTTGGACAGCCCCAAGAGACCCAGTACTTC
CSVGQPQETQYF
>TRBV29-1|.|.|TRBJ1-5
TGCAGCGTTGGGGGGGTCAATCAGCCCCAGCATTTT
CSVGGVNQPQHF
>TRBV29-1|.|.|TRBJ1-3
TGCAGCGTTGATTTGGGACACTCTGGAAACACCATATATTTT
CSVDLGHSGNTIYF
>TRBV2|.|.|TRBJ2-7
TGTGCCAGCAGTCGGGACCGCTACGAGCAGTACTTC
CASSRDRYEQYF
>TRBV5-1|.|.|TRBJ1-2
TGCGCCAGCAGCCCAGATCTTGACAGTGGCGGCTACACCTTC
CASSPDLDSGGYTF
>TRBV29-1|.|.|TRBJ2-5
TGCAGCGTTGTGAGGGGCGGAGAGACCCAGTACTTC
CSVVRGGETQYF
>TRBV7-9|.|.|TRBJ2-3
TGTGCCAGCAGTTTTTGGGCTGGAAGGGCCACAGATACGCAGTATTTT
CASSFWAGRATDTQYF
>TRBV6-5|.|few|TRBJ1-6
TGTGCCAGCAGGACAGGCGATTCACCCCTCCACTTT
CASRTGDSPLHF
>TRBV30|.|.|TRBJ2-7
TGTGCCTGTCTCGGCAGGGGACCATCCTACGAGCAGTACTTC
CACLGRGPSYEQYF
>TRBV9|.|.|TRBJ1-1
TGTGCCAGCAGCGTAGATTCTGGCGTTGAAGCTTTCTTT
CASSVDSGVEAFF
>TRBV11-3|.|.|TRBJ2-2
TGTGCCAGCAGCTTAGTAGGGGCGACCGGGGAGCTGTTTTTT
CASSLVGATGELFF
>TRBV5-1|TRBD1|few|TRBJ2-2
TGCGCCAGCCATACAGGGGCAGTCACCGGGGAGCTGTTTTTT
CASHTGAVTGELFF
>TRBV29-1|.|.|TRBJ2-2
TGCAGCGTTGAAGCCCAGCGGACCGGGGAGCTGTTTTTT
CSVEAQRTGELFF
>TRBV30|TRBD2|.|TRBJ2-1
TGTGCCTGGAGAGCCATGGGACTATCGGGCTATGAGCAGTTCTTC
CAWRAMGLSGYEQFF
>TRBV29-1|.|.|TRBJ2-5
TGCAGCGTTCGAAGACGGATCCAAGAGACCCAGTACTTC
CSVRRRIQETQYF
>TRBV30|TRBD1|.|TRBJ1-6
TGTGCCTGGAGTTCCACGACAGGGGTCTATTCACCCCTCCACTTT
CAWSSTTGVYSPLHF
>TRBV7-8|.|few|TRBJ2-1
TGTGCCAGCAGCTTAAGTATGGGAGGGGGAGGGTTCAATGAGCAGTTCTTC
CASSLSMGGGGFNEQFF
>TRBV5-1|.|.|TRBJ2-5
TGCGCCAGCAGCGAACAGGAAGAGACCCAGTACTTC
CASSEQEETQYF
>TRBV4-2|.|few|TRBJ2-3
TGTGCCAGCAGCCAAGGGGTCAGGGGGGATGTCACAGATACGCAGTATTTT
CASSQGVRGDVTDTQYF
>TRBV6-5|.|few|TRBJ1-2
TGTGCCAGCAGTTATCTGGGCCTGGACCATGGCTACACCTTC
CASSYLGLDHGYTF
>TRBV7-9|.|.|TRBJ1-2
TGTGCCAGCAGCTTAGGGACAGCTTCAAACTATGGCTACACCTTC
CASSLGTASNYGYTF
>TRBV11-2|.|.|TRBJ1-1
TGTGCCAGCAGCTCCGCCTCCAGGGTACCTGAAGCTTTCTTT
CASSSASRVPEAFF
>TRBV15|TRBD1|few|TRBJ1-1
TGTGCCACCAGGGACAGGGGGACCTTCCGCATGAACACTGAAGCTTTCTTT
CATRDRGTFRMNTEAFF
>TRBV9|.|.|TRBJ2-5
TGTGCCAGCAGCCCATGGGGGAGAGTAGAGACCCAGTACTTC
CASSPWGRVETQYF
>TRBV2|TRBD2|once|TRBJ2-7
TGTGCCAGCAGTGAGGAGCGGGGATCCTACGAGCAGTACTTC
CASSEERGSYEQYF
>TRBV5-1|.|.|TRBJ1-6
TGCGCCAGCAGCTCGGACGGATACCTTAATTCACCCCTCCACTTT
CASSSDGYLNSPLHF
>TRBV18|.|few|TRBJ2-7
TGTGCCAGCTCACCAAAGCAGGGGACTAACGAGCAGTACTTC
CASSPKQGTNEQYF
>TRBV10-2|.|.|TRBJ2-3
TGCGCCAGCAGGTGGACTACCACAGATACGCAGTATTTT
CASRWTTTDTQYF
>TRBV9|TRBD2|few|TRBJ2-1
TGTGCCAGCAGCGTGACTAGCGGGGCCAACAATGAGCAGTTCTTC
CASSVTSGANNEQFF
>TRBV30|.|.|TRBJ1-2
TGTGCCTGGAGGCGCCGCGGTGGGCTCTCCTATGGCTACACCTTC
CAWRRRGGLSYGYTF